This entry describes one TCR beta chain. This clonotype appeared many times. What this receptor recognizes is not known. One base away there is no much larger clone; base qualities are not given. This specimen's time point label, per the study, means: longitudinal time-point 3. Healthy controls were blood bank volunteers in Maryland, USA. Unsorted PBMC libraries were generated from 2 million PBMCs stored in RNAlater at -80 °C until RNA extraction. Peripheral blood was subjected to Ficoll-Hypaque density gradient centrifugation to isolate PBMCs, which were then cryopreserved in liquid nitrogen. Including the terminal cysteine and phenylalanine, the CDR3 comprises 15 residues. Just the 45-base CDR3 DNA is kept, in frame starting at base 1. V is clipped by 7 bases and J by 4 bases, and the sequence between their germline boundaries is 16 bases long. The germline V gene (reference sequence) yields MNHNY for CDR1 and SVGAGI for CDR2.

The data are from a study of neurological immune-mediated disorders (dated by TCRdb to between 2018 and 2021). General notes on the study: Peripheral blood TCR-beta repertoires from patients with HTLV-I-associated myelopathy (HAM/TSP), patients with multiple sclerosis, and healthy controls were compared in the study using UMI-based sequencing. The approximately 100 TCR-beta libraries included longitudinal samples, technical triplicates and paired sorted CD4+ and CD8+ T-cell subsets alongside PBMC samples. The cohort included approximately 70 subjects: some 15 with HAM/TSP, roughly 35 with multiple sclerosis, and around 20 healthy controls. Longitudinal HAM/TSP and healthy donors had 3 time-points each (about 3-45 month intervals). The paper as a whole reports these results and caveats: No identical CDR3 amino acid sequences were found to be shared among expanded clones across subjects, suggesting that TCR-beta repertoires were private in all groups. TCR clonal expansion was greatest in HAM/TSP patients and smallest in MS patients, who ranked below even healthy controls.

cDNA was synthesized by template-switch 5'RACE using a primer with a 10-nucleotide random unique molecular identifier that tagged each TCR transcript. Every sequencing run yielded over 190 million TCR-beta sequences covering 15-18 subjects. Total RNA was extracted with the RNeasy kit. TCR-beta VDJ regions were amplified with primers for the TCR constant region and the 5'RACE anchor, using the KAPA Real-time Library Amplification kit. Sample indexes and Illumina adaptors were added in a first PCR, and a second PCR then increased library yield. The roughly 650 bp TCR product was size-selected on a 2% E-gel SizeSelection system after Ampure bead purification. Library quality was checked on a Bioanalyzer, concentration was measured with Qubit, and libraries were quantified with the Kapa Library Quantification kit before pooling. An Illumina HiSeq 2500 sequenced the libraries paired-end 2 x 150 bp. To increase sequence diversity, roughly 24-30% phiX was spiked into each library pool. The study's processing was this. The quality-filtered reads were processed with the UMI-based MiGEC pipeline, whose error correction step removed more than 80% of the raw TCR sequences. VDJ genes were aligned to IMGT germline references, and clonotypes were defined by unique CDR3 amino acid sequence plus V-J genes. Clonal expansion, Shannon diversity and CDR3 relatedness were evaluated with VDJtools (CalcPairwiseDistances, ClusterSamples), while phylogenetic trees were built in CLCbio workbench. Expanded clones were defined as having at least 8 unique UMIs, based on coefficient-of-variation modelling across technical triplicates. The public reads were run again by TCRdb, first through fastp at Q25 and then through MiXCR, and only productive beta chains were kept. Duplicate CDR3 protein sequences are folded into a single record with the most common DNA and genes. The V and J calls were not made by the authors but by TCRdb's processing. Within this sample are tens of thousands of distinct CDR3 sequences, with approximately 13% of them counted one time only. Of the sample, about 10% is held by the ten largest clones.

The chain links TRBV6-6 with TRBJ2-2; the D gene is tentatively TRBD1 or TRBD2, each matching 5 bases. The receptor's source is a man aged 25 to 40 in good health. The sequenced material came from PBMCs. CDR3 region: CASISGTIGTGELFF. In nucleotide form, the sequence is TGTGCCAGCATCTCCGGGACGATAGGCACCGGGGAGCTGTTTTTT.